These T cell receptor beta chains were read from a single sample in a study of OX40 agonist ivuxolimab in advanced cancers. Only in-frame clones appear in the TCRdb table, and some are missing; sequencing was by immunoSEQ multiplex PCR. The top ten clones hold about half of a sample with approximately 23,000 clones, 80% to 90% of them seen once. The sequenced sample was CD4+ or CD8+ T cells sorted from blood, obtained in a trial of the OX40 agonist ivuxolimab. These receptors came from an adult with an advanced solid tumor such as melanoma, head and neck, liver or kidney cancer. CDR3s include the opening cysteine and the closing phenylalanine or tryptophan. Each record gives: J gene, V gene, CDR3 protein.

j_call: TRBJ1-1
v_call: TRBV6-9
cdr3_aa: CASSAMTRVDTEAFF

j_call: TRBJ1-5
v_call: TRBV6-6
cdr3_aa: CASNRQPQHF

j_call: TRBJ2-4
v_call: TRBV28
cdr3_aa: CASSSPSFRTGGNIQYF

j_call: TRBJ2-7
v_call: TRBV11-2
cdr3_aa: CASSLVNSPYEQYF

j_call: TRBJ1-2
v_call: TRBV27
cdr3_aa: CASTEGSGGLYGYTF

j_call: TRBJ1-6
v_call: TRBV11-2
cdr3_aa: CASSLISVGIYNSPLHF

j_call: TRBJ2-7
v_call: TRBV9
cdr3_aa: CASSVAEAYEQYF

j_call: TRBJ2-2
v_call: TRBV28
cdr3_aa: CASSLAGNTGELFF

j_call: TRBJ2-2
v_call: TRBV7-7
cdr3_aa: CASSFWTAGTGELFF

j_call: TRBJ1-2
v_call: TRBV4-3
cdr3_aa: CASSQDSGEYYGYTF

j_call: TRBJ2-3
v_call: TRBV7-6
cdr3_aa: CASSFRRAGESTDTQYF

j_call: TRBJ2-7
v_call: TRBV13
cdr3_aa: CASQGALSEQYF

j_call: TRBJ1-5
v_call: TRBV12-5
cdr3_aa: CASGLGGFNQPQHF

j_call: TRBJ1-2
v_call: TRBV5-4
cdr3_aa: CASSPGQDLYGYTF

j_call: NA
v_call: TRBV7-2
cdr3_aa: CASSSTSGYEQYF

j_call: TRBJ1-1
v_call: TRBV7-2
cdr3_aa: CASSLYTPEAFF

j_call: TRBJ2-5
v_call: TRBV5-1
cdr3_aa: CASSSRGGAQETQYF

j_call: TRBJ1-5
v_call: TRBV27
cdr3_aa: CASSFLWAGVLVGDQPQHF

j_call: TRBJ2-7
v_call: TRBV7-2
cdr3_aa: CASSLFLQGALNYEQYF

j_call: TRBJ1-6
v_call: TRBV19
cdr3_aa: CASKETGLAYNSPLHF

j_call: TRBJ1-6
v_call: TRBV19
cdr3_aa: CASSPGQLYNSPLHF

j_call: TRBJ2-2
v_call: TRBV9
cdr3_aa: CASSVDGAGELFF

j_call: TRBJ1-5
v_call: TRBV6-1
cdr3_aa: CASSAGSPRAYQPQHF

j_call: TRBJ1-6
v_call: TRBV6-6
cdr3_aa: CASSYADRGSSPLHF

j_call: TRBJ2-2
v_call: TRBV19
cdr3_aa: CASSITVTGELFF

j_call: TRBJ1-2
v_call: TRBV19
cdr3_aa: CASGQGNGYTF

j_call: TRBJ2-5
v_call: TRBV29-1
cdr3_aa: CSVDGDRGGETQYF

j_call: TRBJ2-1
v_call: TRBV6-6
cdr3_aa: CASSYSSGNEQFF

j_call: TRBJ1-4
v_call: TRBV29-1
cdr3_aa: CSVAREANEKLFF

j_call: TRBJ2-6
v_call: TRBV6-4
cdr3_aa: CASSDSTSGDSGANVLTF

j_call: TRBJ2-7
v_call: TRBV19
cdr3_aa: CASSLRDRGPYEQYF

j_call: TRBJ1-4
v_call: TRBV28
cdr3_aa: CASSLGPINEKLFF

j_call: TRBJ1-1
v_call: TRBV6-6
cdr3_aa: CASSYRTQNTEAFF

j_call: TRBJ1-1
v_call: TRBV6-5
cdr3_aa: CASSRDRAPTEAFF

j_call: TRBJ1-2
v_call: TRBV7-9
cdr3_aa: CASSPGTAYGYTF

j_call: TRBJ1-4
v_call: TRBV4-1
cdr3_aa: CASSERVVRPGGNEKLFF

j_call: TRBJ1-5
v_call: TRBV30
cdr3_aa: CAWSSSGGATVQHF

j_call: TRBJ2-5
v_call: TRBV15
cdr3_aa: CATSATSRETQYF

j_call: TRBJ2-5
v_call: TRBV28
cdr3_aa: CASSSSGTGGETQYF

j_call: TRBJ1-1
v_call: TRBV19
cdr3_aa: CASSIGRRTNTEAFF

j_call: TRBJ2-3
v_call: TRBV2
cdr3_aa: CASSETIGSRTDTQYF

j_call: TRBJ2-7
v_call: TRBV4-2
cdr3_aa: CASSQEVGQGNREQYF

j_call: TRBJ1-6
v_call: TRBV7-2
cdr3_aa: CASSLASRDDSPLHF

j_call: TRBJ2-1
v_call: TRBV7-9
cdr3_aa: CATTEEGQGYNEQFF

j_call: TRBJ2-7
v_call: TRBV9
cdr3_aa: CASSVGAGDYEQYF

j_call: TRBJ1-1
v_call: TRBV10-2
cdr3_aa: CASSESSGQGVNTEAFF

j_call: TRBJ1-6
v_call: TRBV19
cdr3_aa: CACSWTGDSPLHF

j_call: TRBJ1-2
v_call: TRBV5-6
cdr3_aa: CASSLSGHNSYGYTF

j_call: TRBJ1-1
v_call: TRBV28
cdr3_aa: CASSLGAINTEAFF

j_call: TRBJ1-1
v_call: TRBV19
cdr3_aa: CASSPLDRVNTEAFF